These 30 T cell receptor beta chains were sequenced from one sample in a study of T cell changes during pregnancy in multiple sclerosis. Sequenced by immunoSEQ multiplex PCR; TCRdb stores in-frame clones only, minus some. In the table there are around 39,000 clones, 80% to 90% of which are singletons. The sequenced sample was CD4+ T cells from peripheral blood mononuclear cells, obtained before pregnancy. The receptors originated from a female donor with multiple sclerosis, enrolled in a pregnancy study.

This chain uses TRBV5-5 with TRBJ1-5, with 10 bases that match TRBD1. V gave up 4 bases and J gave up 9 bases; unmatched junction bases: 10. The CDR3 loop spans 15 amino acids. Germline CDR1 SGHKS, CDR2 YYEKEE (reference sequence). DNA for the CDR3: TGTGCCAGCAGCCAAGGGACAGGGGCTTTGCGGCCCCAGCATTTT. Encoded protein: CASSQGTGALRPQHF.

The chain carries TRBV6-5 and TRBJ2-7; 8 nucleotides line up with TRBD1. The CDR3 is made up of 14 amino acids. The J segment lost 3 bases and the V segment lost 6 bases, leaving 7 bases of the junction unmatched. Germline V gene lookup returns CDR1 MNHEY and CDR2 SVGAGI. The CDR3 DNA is TGTGCCAGCAGGTTCCGTGACAGGGGCTACGAGCAGTACTTC. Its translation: CASRFRDRGYEQYF.

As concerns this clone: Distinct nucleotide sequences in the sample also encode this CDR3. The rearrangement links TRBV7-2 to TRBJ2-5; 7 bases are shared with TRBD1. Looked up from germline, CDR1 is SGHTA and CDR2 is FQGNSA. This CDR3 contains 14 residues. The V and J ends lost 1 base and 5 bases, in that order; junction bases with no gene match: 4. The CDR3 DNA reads TGTGCCAGCAGCTTAGTAGGGGGCCAGGAGACCCAGTACTTC. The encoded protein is CASSLVGGQETQYF. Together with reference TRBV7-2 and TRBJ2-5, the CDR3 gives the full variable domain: GAGVSQSPSNKVTEKGKDVELRCDPISGHTALYWYRQSLGQGLEFLIYFQGNSAPDKSGLPSDRFSAERTGGSVSTLTIQRTQQEDSAVYLCASSLVGGQETQYFGPGTRLLVL.

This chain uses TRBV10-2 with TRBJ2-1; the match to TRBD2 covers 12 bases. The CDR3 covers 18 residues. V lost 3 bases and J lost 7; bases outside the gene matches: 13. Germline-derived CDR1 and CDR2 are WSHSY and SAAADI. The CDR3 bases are TGCGCCAGCAGTGAAGGTCTAGCGGGAGGGCCTTGGAGGAATGAGCAGTTCTTC. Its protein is CASSEGLAGGPWRNEQFF.

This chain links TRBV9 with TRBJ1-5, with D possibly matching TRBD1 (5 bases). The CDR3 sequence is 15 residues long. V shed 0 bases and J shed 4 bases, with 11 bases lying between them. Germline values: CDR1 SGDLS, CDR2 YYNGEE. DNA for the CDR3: TGTGCCAGCAGCGTAGCGGGGGGATCTAATCAGCCCCAGCATTTT. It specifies CASSVAGGSNQPQHF. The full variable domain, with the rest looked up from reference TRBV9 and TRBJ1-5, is DSGVTQTPKHLITATGQRVTLRCSPRSGDLSVYWYQQSLDQGLQFLIQYYNGEERAKGNILERFSAQQFPDLHSELNLSSLELGDSALYFCASSVAGGSNQPQHFGDGTRLSIL.

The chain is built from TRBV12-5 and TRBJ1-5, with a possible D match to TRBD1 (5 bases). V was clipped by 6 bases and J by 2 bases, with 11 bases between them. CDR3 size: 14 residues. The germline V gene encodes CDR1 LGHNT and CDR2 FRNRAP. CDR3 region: CASGQAEGNQPQHF. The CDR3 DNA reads TGTGCTAGTGGACAGGCCGAGGGCAATCAGCCCCAGCATTTT.

For the CDR3, the DNA is TGTGCCAGCTCACCACCGGTGGGAGGAAAACTGTTTTTT. Protein: CASSPPVGGKLFF. The chain is built from TRBV18 and TRBJ1-4, with D hard to call. The CDR3 is made up of 13 amino acids. Germline CDR1 KGHSH, CDR2 LQKENI. Trimming removed 0 bases from V and 10 bases from J, with 9 bases in between.

In DNA, the CDR3 is TGTGCCAGCAGCTTGCTGGGACAAAACTACAATGAGCAGTTCTTC. Its protein product is CASSLLGQNYNEQFF. This sequence joins TRBV7-2 and TRBJ2-1, with a weak D call TRBD1 (6 bases). The V end was cut by 3 bases, the J end by 3 bases, with 12 bases between. Germline assignment: CDR1 SGHTA and CDR2 FQGNSA. The CDR3 has 15 amino acids.

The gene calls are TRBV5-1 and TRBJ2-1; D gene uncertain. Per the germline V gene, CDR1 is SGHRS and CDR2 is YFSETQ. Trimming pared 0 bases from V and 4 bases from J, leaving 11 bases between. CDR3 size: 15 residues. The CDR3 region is CASSLETPIYNEQFF. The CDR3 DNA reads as TGCGCCAGCAGCTTGGAGACACCTATTTACAATGAGCAGTTCTTC.

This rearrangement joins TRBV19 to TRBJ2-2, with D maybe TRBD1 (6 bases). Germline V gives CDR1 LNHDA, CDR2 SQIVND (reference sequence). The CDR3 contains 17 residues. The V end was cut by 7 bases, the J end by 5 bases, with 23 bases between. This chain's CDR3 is CASILTGHPEGTGELFF. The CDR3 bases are TGTGCCAGTATCCTCACGGGACACCCCGAAGGAACCGGGGAGCTGTTTTTT.

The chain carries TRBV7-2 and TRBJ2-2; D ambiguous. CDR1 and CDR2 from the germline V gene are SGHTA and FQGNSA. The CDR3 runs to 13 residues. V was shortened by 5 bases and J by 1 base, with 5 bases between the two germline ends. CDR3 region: CASSVQNTGELFF. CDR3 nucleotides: TGTGCCAGCAGCGTCCAGAACACCGGGGAGCTGTTTTTT.

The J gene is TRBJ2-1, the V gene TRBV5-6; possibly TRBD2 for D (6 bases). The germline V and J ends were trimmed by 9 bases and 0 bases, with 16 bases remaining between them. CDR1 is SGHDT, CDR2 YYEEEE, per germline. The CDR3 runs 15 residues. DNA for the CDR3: TGTGCCACCAAAGCGGGCCCCAGCTCCTACAATGAGCAGTTCTTC. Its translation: CATKAGPSSYNEQFF.

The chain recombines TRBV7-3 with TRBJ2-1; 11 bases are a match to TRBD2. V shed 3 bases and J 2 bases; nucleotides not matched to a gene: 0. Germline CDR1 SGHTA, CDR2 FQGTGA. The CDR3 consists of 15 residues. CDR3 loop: CASSLTSGTYNEQFF. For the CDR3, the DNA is TGTGCCAGCAGCTTGACTAGCGGGACCTACAATGAGCAGTTCTTC.

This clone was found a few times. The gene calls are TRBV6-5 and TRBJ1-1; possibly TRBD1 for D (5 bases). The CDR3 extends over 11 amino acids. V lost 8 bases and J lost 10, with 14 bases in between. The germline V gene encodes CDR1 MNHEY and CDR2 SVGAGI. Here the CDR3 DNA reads TGTGCCAGCTTCACAGGTGTTTCAGCTTTCTTT. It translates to CASFTGVSAFF.

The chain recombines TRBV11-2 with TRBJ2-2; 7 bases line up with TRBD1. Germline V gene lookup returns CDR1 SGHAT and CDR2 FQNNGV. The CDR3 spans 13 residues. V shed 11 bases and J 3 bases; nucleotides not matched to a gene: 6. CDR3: CALRGLDTGELFF. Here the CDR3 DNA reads TGTGCCCTTAGGGGGCTGGACACCGGGGAGCTGTTTTTT.

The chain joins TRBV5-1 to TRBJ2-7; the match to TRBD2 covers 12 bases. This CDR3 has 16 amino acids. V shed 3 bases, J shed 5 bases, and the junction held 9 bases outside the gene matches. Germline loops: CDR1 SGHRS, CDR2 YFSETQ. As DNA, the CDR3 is TGCGCCAGCAGCTCCAGACTAGCGGGAGTGATACACGAGCAGTACTTC. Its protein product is CASSSRLAGVIHEQYF.

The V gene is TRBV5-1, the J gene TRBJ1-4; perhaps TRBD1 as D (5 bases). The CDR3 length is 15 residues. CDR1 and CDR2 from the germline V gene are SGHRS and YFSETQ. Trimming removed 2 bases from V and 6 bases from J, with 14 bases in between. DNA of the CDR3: TGCGCCAGCAGCTTTGCAACAGGATTAGATGAAAAACTGTTTTTT. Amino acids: CASSFATGLDEKLFF.

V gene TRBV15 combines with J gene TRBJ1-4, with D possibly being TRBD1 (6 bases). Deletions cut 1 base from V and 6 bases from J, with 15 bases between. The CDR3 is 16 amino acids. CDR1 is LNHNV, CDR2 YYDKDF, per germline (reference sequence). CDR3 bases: TGTGCCACCAGCAGAGTCATGGGGGGGCGGGATGAAAAACTGTTTTTT. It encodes CATSRVMGGRDEKLFF.

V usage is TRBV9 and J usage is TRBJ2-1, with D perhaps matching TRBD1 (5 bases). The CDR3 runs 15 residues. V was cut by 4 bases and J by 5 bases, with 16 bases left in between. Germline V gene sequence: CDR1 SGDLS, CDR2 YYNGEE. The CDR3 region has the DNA TGTGCCAGCAGCCCCAACCTCCAGGGAAACAATGAGCAGTTCTTC. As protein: CASSPNLQGNNEQFF.

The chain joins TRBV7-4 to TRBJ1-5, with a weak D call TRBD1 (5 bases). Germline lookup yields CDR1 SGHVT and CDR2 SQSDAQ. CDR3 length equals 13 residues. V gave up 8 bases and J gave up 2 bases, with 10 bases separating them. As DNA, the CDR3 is TGTGCCAGCCGCCCGGGGGGCAATCAGCCCCAGCATTTT. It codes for CASRPGGNQPQHF.

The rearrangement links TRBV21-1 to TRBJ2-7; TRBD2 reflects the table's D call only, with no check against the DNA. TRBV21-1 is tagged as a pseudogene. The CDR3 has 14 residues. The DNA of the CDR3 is TGTGCCAGCAGCAAAAGGAGCGGGAGGAGCGAGCAGTACTTC. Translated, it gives CASSKRSGRSEQYF.

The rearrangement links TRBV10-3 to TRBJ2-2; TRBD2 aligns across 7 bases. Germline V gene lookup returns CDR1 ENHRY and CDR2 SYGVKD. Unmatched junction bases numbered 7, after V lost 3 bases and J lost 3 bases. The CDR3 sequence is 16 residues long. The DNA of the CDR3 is TGTGCCATCAGTGAAAGGGAACGGGGGGACACCGGGGAGCTGTTTTTT. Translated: CAISERERGDTGELFF.

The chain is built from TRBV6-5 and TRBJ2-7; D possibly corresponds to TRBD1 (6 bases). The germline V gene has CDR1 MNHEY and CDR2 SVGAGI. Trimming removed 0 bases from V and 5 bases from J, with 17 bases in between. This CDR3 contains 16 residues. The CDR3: CASSYSRAGAGHEQYF. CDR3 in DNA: TGTGCCAGCAGTTACTCTCGGGCAGGGGCAGGTCACGAGCAGTACTTC.

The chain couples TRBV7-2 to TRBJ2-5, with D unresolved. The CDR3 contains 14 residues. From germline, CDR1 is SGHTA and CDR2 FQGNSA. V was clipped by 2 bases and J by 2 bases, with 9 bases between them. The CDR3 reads CASSLFPVQETQYF. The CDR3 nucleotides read TGTGCCAGCAGCTTATTTCCGGTTCAAGAGACCCAGTACTTC.

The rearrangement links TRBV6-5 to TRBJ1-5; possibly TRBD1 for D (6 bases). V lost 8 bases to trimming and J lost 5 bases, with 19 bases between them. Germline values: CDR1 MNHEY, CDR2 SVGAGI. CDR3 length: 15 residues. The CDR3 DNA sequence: TGTGCCAGCCGACCACTTGGGACACAAGATCAGCCCCAGCATTTT. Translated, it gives CASRPLGTQDQPQHF.

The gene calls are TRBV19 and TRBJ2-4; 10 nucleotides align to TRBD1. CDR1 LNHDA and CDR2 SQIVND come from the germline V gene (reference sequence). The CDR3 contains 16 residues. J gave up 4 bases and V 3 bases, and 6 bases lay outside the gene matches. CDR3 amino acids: CASSITGTGVKNIQYF. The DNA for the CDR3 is TGTGCCAGTAGTATCACCGGGACAGGGGTAAAAAACATTCAGTACTTC.

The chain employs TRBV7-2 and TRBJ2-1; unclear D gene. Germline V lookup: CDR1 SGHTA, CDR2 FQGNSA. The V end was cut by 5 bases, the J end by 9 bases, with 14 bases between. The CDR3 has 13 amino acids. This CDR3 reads CASSTSQALEQFF. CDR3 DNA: TGTGCCAGCAGCACCTCCCAGGCCCTTGAGCAGTTCTTC.

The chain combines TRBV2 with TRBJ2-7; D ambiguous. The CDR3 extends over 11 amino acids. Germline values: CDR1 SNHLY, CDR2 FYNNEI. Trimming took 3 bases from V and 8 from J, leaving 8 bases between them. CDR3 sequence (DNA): TGTGCCAGCAGTGAGAGTGCGAAGCAGTACTTC. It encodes CASSESAKQYF.

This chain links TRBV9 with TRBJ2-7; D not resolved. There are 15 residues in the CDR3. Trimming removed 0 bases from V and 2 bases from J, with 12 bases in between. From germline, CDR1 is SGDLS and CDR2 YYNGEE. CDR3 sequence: CASSVENGGPYEQYF. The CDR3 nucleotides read TGTGCCAGCAGCGTAGAGAACGGTGGTCCCTACGAGCAGTACTTC.

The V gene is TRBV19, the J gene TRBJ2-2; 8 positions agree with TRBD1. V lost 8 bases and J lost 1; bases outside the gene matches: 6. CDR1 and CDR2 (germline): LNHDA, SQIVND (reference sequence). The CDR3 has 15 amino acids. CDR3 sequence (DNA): TGTGCCAGTTCGCCAGGGGGCAAGAACACCGGGGAGCTGTTTTTT. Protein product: CASSPGGKNTGELFF.